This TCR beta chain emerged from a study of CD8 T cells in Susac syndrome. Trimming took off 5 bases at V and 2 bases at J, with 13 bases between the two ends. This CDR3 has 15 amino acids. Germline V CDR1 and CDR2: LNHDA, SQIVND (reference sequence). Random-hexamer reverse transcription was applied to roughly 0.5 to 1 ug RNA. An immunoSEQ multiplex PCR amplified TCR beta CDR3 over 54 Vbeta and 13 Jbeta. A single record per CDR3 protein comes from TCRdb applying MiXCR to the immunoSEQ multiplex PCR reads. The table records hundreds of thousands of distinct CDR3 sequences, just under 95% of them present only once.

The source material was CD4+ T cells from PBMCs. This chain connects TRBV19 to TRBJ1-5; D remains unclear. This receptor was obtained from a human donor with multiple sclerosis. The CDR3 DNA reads TGTGCCAGTAGTCCCTCCGCCTCGGGCAATCAGCCCCAGCATTTT. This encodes CASSPSASGNQPQHF. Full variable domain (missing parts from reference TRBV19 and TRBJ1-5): DGGITQSPKYLFRKEGQNVTLSCEQNLNHDAMYWYRQDPGQGLRLIYYSQIVNDFQKGDIAEGYSVSREKKESFPLTVTSAQKNPTAFYLCASSPSASGNQPQHFGDGTRLSIL.